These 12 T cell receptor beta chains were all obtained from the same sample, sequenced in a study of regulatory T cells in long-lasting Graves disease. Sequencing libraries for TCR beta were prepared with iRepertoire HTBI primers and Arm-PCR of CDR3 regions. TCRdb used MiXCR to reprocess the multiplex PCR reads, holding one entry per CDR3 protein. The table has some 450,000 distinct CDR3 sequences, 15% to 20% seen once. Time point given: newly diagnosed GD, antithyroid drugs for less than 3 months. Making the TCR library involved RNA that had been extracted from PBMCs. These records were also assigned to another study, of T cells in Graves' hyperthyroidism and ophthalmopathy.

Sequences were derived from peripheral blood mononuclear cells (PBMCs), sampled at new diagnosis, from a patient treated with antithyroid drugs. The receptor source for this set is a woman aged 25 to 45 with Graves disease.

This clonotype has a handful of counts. The DNA of the CDR3 is TGCAGCGTTCGTTCTTACGGGACGGGGGGTTACGAGCAGTACTTC. Translated: CSVRSYGTGGYEQYF. The V gene is TRBV29-1, the J gene TRBJ2-7, with TRBD2 identical over 7 bases. Germline CDR1 reads SQVTM; CDR2 reads ANQGSEA. This CDR3 comprises 15 residues. V was pared by 5 bases and J by 4 bases, with 14 bases of the junction left unmatched.

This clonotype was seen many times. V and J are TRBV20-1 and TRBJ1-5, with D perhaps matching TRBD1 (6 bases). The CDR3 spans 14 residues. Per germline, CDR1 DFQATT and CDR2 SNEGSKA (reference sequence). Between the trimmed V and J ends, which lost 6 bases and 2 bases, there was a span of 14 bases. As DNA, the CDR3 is TGCAGTGCGCCTGCAGGGGTGGGCAATCAGCCCCAGCATTTT. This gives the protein CSAPAGVGNQPQHF.

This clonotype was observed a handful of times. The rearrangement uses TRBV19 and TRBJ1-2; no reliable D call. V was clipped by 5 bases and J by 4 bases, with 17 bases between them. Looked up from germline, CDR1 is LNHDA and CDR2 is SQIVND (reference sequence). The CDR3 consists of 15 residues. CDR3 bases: TGTGCCAGTAGTCCCAGGAACAAGCTGTCCTATGGCTACACCTTC. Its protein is CASSPRNKLSYGYTF.

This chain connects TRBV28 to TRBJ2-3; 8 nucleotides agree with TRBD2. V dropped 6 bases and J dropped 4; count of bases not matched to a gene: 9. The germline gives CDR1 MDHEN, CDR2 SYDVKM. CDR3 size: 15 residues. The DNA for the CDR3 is TGTGCCAGCAGCCATATAGCGGGACTGGCAGATACGCAGTATTTT. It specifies CASSHIAGLADTQYF.

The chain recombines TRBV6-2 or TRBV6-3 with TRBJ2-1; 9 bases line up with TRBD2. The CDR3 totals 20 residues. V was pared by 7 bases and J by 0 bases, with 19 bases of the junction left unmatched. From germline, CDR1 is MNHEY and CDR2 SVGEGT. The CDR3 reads CASTIWTPGLAAISYNEQFF. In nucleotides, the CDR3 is TGTGCCAGCACCATCTGGACTCCGGGACTAGCCGCCATCTCCTACAATGAGCAGTTCTTC.

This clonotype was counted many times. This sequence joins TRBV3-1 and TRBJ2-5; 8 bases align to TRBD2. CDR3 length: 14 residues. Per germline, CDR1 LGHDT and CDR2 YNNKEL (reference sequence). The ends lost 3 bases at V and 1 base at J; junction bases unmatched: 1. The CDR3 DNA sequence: TGTGCCAGCAGCCACGGGACTAGCCAAGAGACCCAGTACTTC. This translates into CASSHGTSQETQYF.

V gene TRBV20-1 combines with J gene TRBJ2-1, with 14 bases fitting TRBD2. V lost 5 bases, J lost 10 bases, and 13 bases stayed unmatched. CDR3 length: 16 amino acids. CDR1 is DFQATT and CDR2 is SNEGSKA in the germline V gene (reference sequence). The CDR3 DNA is TGCAGTGCTGCCGGGACTAGCGGGAGATCGAGCTCAGAGCAGTTCTTC. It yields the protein CSAAGTSGRSSSEQFF.

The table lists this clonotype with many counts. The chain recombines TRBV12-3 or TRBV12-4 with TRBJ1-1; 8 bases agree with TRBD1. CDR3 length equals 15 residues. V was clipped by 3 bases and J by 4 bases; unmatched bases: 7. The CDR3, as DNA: TGTGCCAGCAGTTTTTCCGGGACAGGAACCACTGAAGCTTTCTTT. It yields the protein CASSFSGTGTTEAFF.

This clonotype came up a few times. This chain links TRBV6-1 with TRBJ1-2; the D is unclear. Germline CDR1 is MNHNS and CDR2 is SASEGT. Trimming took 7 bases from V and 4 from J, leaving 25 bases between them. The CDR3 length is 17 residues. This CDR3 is CASTTPTLAGRGYGYTF. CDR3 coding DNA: TGTGCCAGCACCACTCCGACACTGGCGGGGAGAGGCTATGGCTACACCTTC.

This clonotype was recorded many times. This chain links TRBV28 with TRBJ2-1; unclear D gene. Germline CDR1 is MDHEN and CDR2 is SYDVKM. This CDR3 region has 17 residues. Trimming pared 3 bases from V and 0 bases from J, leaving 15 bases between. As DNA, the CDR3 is TGTGCCAGCAGTTTTTCCCCCGACTGGGTCTCCTACAATGAGCAGTTCTTC. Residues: CASSFSPDWVSYNEQFF.

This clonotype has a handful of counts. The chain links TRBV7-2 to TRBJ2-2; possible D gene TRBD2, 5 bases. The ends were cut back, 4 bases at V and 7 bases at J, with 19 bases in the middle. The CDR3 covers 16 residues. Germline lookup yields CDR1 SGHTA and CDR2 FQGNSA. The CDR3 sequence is CASSYPGMQLGGELFF. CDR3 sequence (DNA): TGTGCCAGCAGCTACCCGGGAATGCAACTGGGCGGGGAGCTGTTTTTT.

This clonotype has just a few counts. CDR3 amino acids: CASSRGQPQHF. DNA of the CDR3: TGTGCCAGCTCCAGGGGTCAGCCCCAGCATTTT. The V gene is TRBV12-3 or TRBV12-4, the J gene TRBJ1-5, with D maybe TRBD1 (6 bases). V gave up 8 bases and J gave up 6 bases, with 8 bases separating them. This CDR3 is 11 amino acids long.